This is a list of T cell receptor beta chains from one sample in a study of tumour-infiltrating T cells in Burkitt lymphoma. Some clones are missing from TCRdb's copy, which holds only in-frame ones; the method was immunoSEQ multiplex PCR. Of 46,000 or so clones in the sample, roughly 30% are singletons; the top ten hold over 2.5%. Sequencing used tumor tissue. Source of these receptors: a human donor with Burkitt lymphoma. Both conserved end residues are part of each CDR3. The D gene is left open where the match is weak. Where a row states a size, it is once, few, many or the class of an expanded clone; other rows omit it.

.	TRBJ1-6	TRBD1	TRBV5-1	CASSPDRETSPLHF	TGCGCCAGCAGCCCGGACAGGGAGACGTCACCCCTCCACTTT
.	TRBJ2-5	.	TRBV11-3	CASSLRGRGQETQYF	TGTGCCAGCAGCTTAAGAGGCCGGGGCCAAGAGACCCAGTACTTC
.	TRBJ1-6	.	TRBV7-3	CASSLHGSYNSPLHF	TGTGCCAGCAGCTTACACGGCTCCTATAATTCACCCCTCCACTTT
.	TRBJ1-1	.	TRBV12-5	CASGHSDGPTEAFF	TGTGCTAGTGGACATTCAGACGGCCCCACTGAAGCTTTCTTT
.	TRBJ2-3	.	TRBV5-4	CASSRTVAGRRTDTQYF	TGTGCCAGCAGCCGGACCGTGGCGGGGCGACGCACAGATACGCAGTATTTT
.	TRBJ2-7	TRBD1	TRBV19	CASSMDRGRFYEQYF	TGTGCCAGTAGTATGGACAGGGGACGGTTCTACGAGCAGTACTTC
.	TRBJ2-2	.	TRBV28	CASSSNDPYGELFF	TGTGCCAGCAGTTCGAACGACCCGTACGGGGAGCTGTTTTTT
.	TRBJ2-3	TRBD2	TRBV4-3	CASSQVASGGTDTQYF	TGCGCCAGCAGCCAAGTAGCTAGCGGGGGAACAGATACGCAGTATTTT
few	TRBJ1-5	TRBD1	TRBV6-1	CASSGSGGGQPQHF	TGTGCCAGCAGTGGGTCAGGGGGCGGACAGCCCCAGCATTTT
.	TRBJ2-7	TRBD1	TRBV14	CASSQRTGVLEQYF	TGTGCCAGCAGCCAGCGGACAGGAGTCCTCGAGCAGTACTTC
.	TRBJ2-2	TRBD2	TRBV4-2	CASSQDLNSGDTGELFF	TGTGCCAGCAGCCAAGATTTGAATAGCGGGGATACCGGGGAGCTGTTTTTT
.	TRBJ1-6	TRBD1	TRBV4-3	CASSQDRGSPLHF	TGCGCCAGCAGCCAAGACAGGGGGTCACCCCTCCACTTT
few	TRBJ1-1	.	TRBV29-1	CSVEDGGVNTEAFF	TGCAGCGTTGAAGATGGCGGGGTAAACACTGAAGCTTTCTTT
.	TRBJ1-6	.	TRBV10-3	CATRTDNSPLHF	TGTGCCACCAGGACAGATAATTCACCCCTCCACTTT
.	TRBJ1-6	.	TRBV4-1	CASSQLPTVSGVNSPLHF	TGCGCCAGCAGCCAGTTACCGACAGTCTCCGGGGTGAATTCACCCCTCCACTTT
.	TRBJ2-3	.	TRBV19	CASKYTWIGDTQYF	TGTGCCAGCAAATACACTTGGATCGGTGATACGCAGTATTTT
.	TRBJ1-1	TRBD1	TRBV27	CASSLWTGGEAFF	TGTGCCAGCAGTCTATGGACAGGTGGTGAAGCTTTCTTT
.	TRBJ1-2	.	TRBV7-2	CASSLESLDYGYTF	TGTGCCAGCAGCTTAGAATCCTTAGACTATGGCTACACCTTC
few	TRBJ1-4	.	TRBV5-1	CASSLATATNEKLFF	TGCGCCAGCAGCTTGGCAACCGCAACTAATGAAAAACTGTTTTTT
few	TRBJ2-7	.	TRBV6-6	CASRFDGRGLEQYF	TGTGCCAGCAGGTTTGATGGACGGGGTTTGGAGCAGTACTTC
.	TRBJ2-1	TRBD2	TRBV5-1	CASSLGSGGMYNEQFF	TGCGCCAGCAGCTTGGGCAGCGGGGGAATGTACAATGAGCAGTTCTTC
.	TRBJ2-7	TRBD2	TRBV4-3	CASSSGLAGRSSYEQYF	TGCGCCAGCAGCTCCGGACTAGCGGGCCGGAGCTCCTACGAGCAGTACTTC
.	TRBJ1-1	.	TRBV7-2	CASSLPGVVAFF	TGTGCCAGCAGCTTACCGGGGGTGGTGGCTTTCTTT
.	TRBJ2-2	.	TRBV19	CASSIGPSSGELLF	TGTGCCAGTAGTATAGGGCCTTCATCCGGGGAGCTGCTTTTT
.	TRBJ1-5	TRBD1	TRBV4-1	CASSQDGQGHQPQHF	TGCGCCAGCAGCCAAGATGGACAGGGTCATCAGCCCCAGCATTTT
.	TRBJ2-2	.	TRBV5-1	CASSFGGDTGELFF	TGCGCCAGCAGCTTCGGGGGAGACACCGGGGAGCTGTTTTTT
few	TRBJ2-1	TRBD1	TRBV10-3	CAISESKQGTNEQFF	TGTGCCATCAGTGAGTCGAAACAGGGGACGAATGAGCAGTTCTTC
.	TRBJ2-3	.	TRBV28	CASSLGQTDTQYF	TGTGCCAGCAGCCTAGGACAGACAGATACGCAGTATTTT
few	TRBJ1-1	TRBD1	TRBV7-9	CASSLTFGTGNTEAFF	TGTGCCAGCAGCTTAACATTTGGGACAGGGAATACTGAAGCTTTCTTT
.	TRBJ2-3	TRBD2	TRBV7-3	CASSPNPGTRSGDTQYF	TGTGCCAGCAGCCCCAATCCAGGGACTAGATCGGGAGATACGCAGTATTTT
.	TRBJ2-5	TRBD2	TRBV11-3	CASSLGGASGAQETQYF	TGTGCCAGCAGCTTAGGGGGGGCTAGCGGGGCGCAAGAGACCCAGTACTTC
.	TRBJ1-6	.	TRBV7-8	CASSPRTKGSPLHF	TGTGCCAGCAGCCCGCGGACTAAAGGATCACCCCTCCACTTT
.	TRBJ2-5	.	TRBV5-1	CASSLARTIQETQYF	TGCGCCAGCAGCTTGGCCCGGACGATCCAAGAGACCCAGTACTTC
.	TRBJ2-1	TRBD2	TRBV9	CASSVGLAGYNEQFF	TGTGCCAGCAGCGTAGGACTAGCGGGATACAATGAGCAGTTCTTC
.	TRBJ1-4	TRBD1	TRBV6-1	CASRDRGGTNEKLFF	TGTGCCAGCAGGGACAGGGGAGGCACTAATGAAAAACTGTTTTTT
few	TRBJ1-2	.	TRBV7-9	CASSLPGAVYGYTF	TGTGCCAGCAGCCTTCCTGGGGCGGTCTATGGCTACACCTTC
.	TRBJ2-1	TRBD2	TRBV2	CASSLGTSGYNEQFF	TGTGCCAGCAGCCTGGGGACTAGCGGATACAATGAGCAGTTCTTC
few	TRBJ2-1	TRBD2	TRBV29-1	CSVEGWASGRNEQFF	TGCAGCGTTGAAGGGTGGGCTAGCGGGAGAAATGAGCAGTTCTTC
.	TRBJ2-7	TRBD2	TRBV25-1	CASSVLAGAYEQYF	TGTGCCAGCAGTGTACTAGCGGGGGCCTACGAGCAGTACTTC
.	TRBJ2-4	.	TRBV11-2	CASSPGNIQYF	TGTGCCAGCAGTCCAGGAAACATTCAGTACTTC
once	TRBJ2-5	.	TRBV7-5	CVRSLIGVGETQYF	TGTGTCAGAAGCTTAATCGGGGTTGGAGAGACCCAGTACTTC
.	TRBJ1-4	TRBD1	TRBV10-3	CAISEDPGQGHEKLFF	TGTGCCATCAGTGAAGACCCGGGACAGGGCCATGAAAAACTGTTTTTT
few	TRBJ1-1	.	TRBV4-2	CASSQVRGEMITEAFF	TGTGCCAGCAGCCAAGTCCGTGGGGAAATGATCACTGAAGCTTTCTTT
.	TRBJ1-1	.	TRBV7-8	CASSPRRDTEAFF	TGTGCCAGCAGCCCCCGACGGGACACTGAAGCTTTCTTT
few	TRBJ2-7	.	TRBV7-9	CASSLGIEYEQYF	TGTGCCAGCAGCCTTGGAATCGAGTACGAGCAGTACTTC
once	TRBJ1-6	.	TRBV28	CASLQSRSSPLHF	TGTGCCAGTCTACAGTCTCGTAGTTCACCCCTCCACTTT
.	TRBJ1-1	.	TRBV11-3	CASSRRDTEAFF	TGTGCCAGCAGCCGGAGGGACACTGAAGCTTTCTTT
few	TRBJ1-5	.	TRBV10-3	CASAVDSNQPQHF	TGTGCTTCGGCCGTGGACAGCAATCAGCCCCAGCATTTT
few	TRBJ1-1	.	TRBV18	CASSPRDSPGSEAFF	TGTGCCAGCTCACCGAGGGATTCCCCGGGCTCTGAAGCTTTCTTT
few	TRBJ1-5	.	TRBV27	CASSGGSGRGNQPQHF	TGTGCCAGCAGTGGGGGATCGGGACGGGGGAATCAGCCCCAGCATTTT
.	TRBJ2-2	TRBD2	TRBV13	CASSKGLARPGELFF	TGTGCCAGCAGCAAGGGACTAGCCCGCCCCGGGGAGCTGTTTTTT
few	TRBJ2-2	TRBD2	TRBV25-1	CASSESRTSWSGELFF	TGTGCCAGCAGTGAAAGTCGGACTAGCTGGAGCGGGGAGCTGTTTTTT
few	TRBJ2-3	.	TRBV7-9	CASSSRGGVTDTQYF	TGTGCCAGCAGCTCCCGTGGAGGGGTCACAGATACGCAGTATTTT
few	TRBJ1-5	.	TRBV2	CASSPSSGANQPQHF	TGTGCCAGCAGCCCAAGTTCGGGGGCAAATCAGCCCCAGCATTTT
.	TRBJ2-1	.	TRBV18	CASSLPGLADEQFF	TGTGCCAGCTCACTTCCCGGCCTAGCCGATGAGCAGTTCTTC
few	TRBJ2-7	.	TRBV6-6	CATLVWDSYEQYF	TGTGCCACCCTAGTCTGGGACTCCTACGAGCAGTACTTC
.	TRBJ1-3	TRBD1	TRBV5-1	CASSSTGNTGNTIYF	TGCGCCAGCAGTTCGACAGGGAATACTGGAAACACCATATATTTT
.	TRBJ2-5	.	TRBV5-4	CASSLGGQETQYF	TGTGCCAGCAGCTTGGGGGGCCAAGAGACCCAGTACTTC
.	TRBJ2-2	.	TRBV7-8	CASSLPTGELFF	TGTGCCAGCAGCTTGCCCACCGGGGAGCTGTTTTTT
few	TRBJ2-1	TRBD2	TRBV9	CASTHSGGQNEQFF	TGTGCCAGCACCCATAGCGGGGGGCAAAATGAGCAGTTCTTC